This T cell receptor (beta chain) is from a study of T cell changes during pregnancy in multiple sclerosis. This clone appeared a single time. The CDR3 is made up of 15 amino acids. Germline assignment: CDR1 SGHTS and CDR2 YDEGEE. V shed 4 bases and J shed 5 bases, with 18 bases lying between them. Profiling relied on immunoSEQ multiplex PCR, and the TCRdb table lists in-frame clones only, not all of them. The sample carries about 60,000 clones, around 93% recorded once. The clonotype originates from a female donor with multiple sclerosis, enrolled in a pregnancy study. The J gene is TRBJ1-1, the V gene TRBV5-8; D not certain. The input for sequencing was CD4+ T cells from peripheral blood mononuclear cells, taken in the first trimester of pregnancy. CDR3 region: CASSPGSRVGTEAFF. The DNA for the CDR3 is TGTGCCAGCAGCCCCGGGTCGAGGGTTGGGACTGAAGCTTTCTTT.